Following are 9 T cell receptor beta chains from one sample sequenced in a study of T cell responses to AZD1222 COVID-19 vaccine. The method was immunoSEQ multiplex PCR; TCRdb's version includes in-frame clones alone and lacks a portion of them. Of 97,000 or so clones listed, 86% are singletons. The source was peripheral blood, collected on day 0 of AZD1222 vaccination. Receptor source: an adult in good health.

The chain combines TRBV9 with TRBJ2-2; no firm D call. V was shortened by 0 bases and J by 0 bases, with 9 bases between the two germline ends. The V gene's germline CDR1 is SGDLS and CDR2 YYNGEE. This CDR3 spans 16 amino acids. The CDR3 is CASSVAETANTGELFF. CDR3 coding DNA: TGTGCCAGCAGCGTAGCTGAAACCGCGAACACCGGGGAGCTGTTTTTT.

The chain links TRBV5-1 to TRBJ2-2; D ambiguous. Looked up from germline, CDR1 is SGHRS and CDR2 is YFSETQ. The CDR3 is 14 residues long. V lost 4 bases and J 3 bases, leaving 10 bases between the germline ends. The CDR3 DNA reads as TGCGCCAGCAGCCTGGGTGTGGACACCGGGGAGCTGTTTTTT. Amino acids: CASSLGVDTGELFF.

The rearrangement uses TRBV10-3 and TRBJ1-6, with 7 positions matching TRBD1. Germline trimming cut 6 bases from V and 10 bases from J; bases unmatched to any gene: 12. Germline CDR1 is ENHRY and CDR2 is SYGVKD. The CDR3 length is 15 residues. CDR3 bases: TGTGCCATCAGGCCAGGGGGGGTGGCGGGGTCACCCCTCCACTTT. It encodes CAIRPGGVAGSPLHF.

The J gene is TRBJ1-1, the V gene TRBV19, with D maybe TRBD1 (5 bases). V was pared by 3 bases and J by 4 bases, with 15 bases between. This CDR3 spans 15 amino acids. Germline CDR1 LNHDA, CDR2 SQIVND (reference sequence). The CDR3 DNA follows: TGTGCCAGTAGTATTTATTTTGGGGGAGGCACTGAAGCTTTCTTT. This encodes CASSIYFGGGTEAFF.

V and J are TRBV2 and TRBJ2-7, with D possibly being TRBD1 (7 bases). Germline assignment: CDR1 SNHLY and CDR2 FYNNEI. V was cut by 6 bases and J by 3 bases, with 24 bases left in between. The CDR3 consists of 17 residues. Here the CDR3 reads CASRSSPQGRNFYEQYF. The CDR3 DNA sequence: TGTGCCAGCAGAAGTTCCCCACAGGGGAGGAATTTCTACGAGCAGTACTTC.

The rearrangement joins TRBV7-9 to TRBJ1-5, with a tentative D call TRBD1 (6 bases). V shed 3 bases and J shed 5 bases, with 17 bases lying between them. The CDR3 length is 16 residues. From germline, CDR1 is SEHNR and CDR2 FQNEAQ (reference sequence). CDR3 in amino acids: CASSLGGGGGDQPQHF. In nucleotides, the CDR3 is TGTGCCAGCAGCTTGGGGGGCGGAGGGGGTGATCAGCCCCAGCATTTT.

V and J are TRBV7-3 and TRBJ2-4; 8 positions match TRBD1. Germline CDR1 SGHTA, CDR2 FQGTGA. Trimming at V came to 5 bases and at J to 5 bases, leaving 5 bases not matched to a gene. The CDR3 consists of 14 residues. The CDR3 coding sequence is TGTGCCAGCAGCCCCGGACAGGGCCAAAACATTCAGTACTTC. Its protein is CASSPGQGQNIQYF.

The sample holds one count of this clone. This chain connects TRBV2 to TRBJ2-3, with a weak D call TRBD2 (5 bases). The V and J ends lost 2 bases and 5 bases respectively, with 8 bases between them. CDR3 length: 13 residues. Germline V gives CDR1 SNHLY, CDR2 FYNNEI. This CDR3 reads CASSENGGDTQYF. The DNA for the CDR3 is TGTGCCAGCAGTGAAAACGGAGGAGATACGCAGTATTTT.

The V and J genes are TRBV28 and TRBJ2-3, with D maybe TRBD1 (6 bases). The length of the CDR3 is 19 residues. V lost 8 bases, J lost 0 bases, and 27 bases lay in between. Germline CDR1 MDHEN, CDR2 SYDVKM. CDR3 in amino acids: CASYASDRTKLTSTDTQYF. CDR3 DNA sequence: TGTGCCAGCTACGCATCGGACAGAACGAAGTTAACTAGCACAGATACGCAGTATTTT. The full variable domain, in which reference TRBV28 and TRBJ2-3 provide the parts outside the CDR3, is DVKVTQSSRYLVKRTGEKVFLECVQDMDHENMFWYRQDPGLGLRLIYFSYDVKMKEKGDIPEGYSVSREKKERFSLILESASTNQTSMYLCASYASDRTKLTSTDTQYFGPGTRLTVL.